The next 27 T cell receptor beta chains were all read from a single sample in a study of graft-versus-host responses after intestinal transplantation. Some clones are missing from TCRdb's copy, which holds only in-frame ones; the method was immunoSEQ multiplex PCR. The table includes about 39,000 clones, over 90% detected once. Antigens for these TCRs are unknown. Sequenced material: unstimulated CD8+ T cells sorted from spleen or lymph node cells, taken before transplant. Receptors originate from a human donor who was the organ donor for an intestinal transplant.

The V call is TRBV28, the J call TRBJ2-1; maybe TRBD2 (6 bases). Looked up from germline, CDR1 is MDHEN and CDR2 is SYDVKM. Trimming stripped 3 bases from V and 0 bases from J, with 12 bases between. The CDR3 sequence is 16 residues long. Here the CDR3 reads CASSLRAGPSYNEQFF. The CDR3 DNA is TGTGCCAGCAGTTTGCGAGCGGGCCCCTCCTACAATGAGCAGTTCTTC.

The chain uses TRBV7-9 and TRBJ2-1; 9 bases agree with TRBD1. Germline V gene sequence: CDR1 SEHNR, CDR2 FQNEAQ (reference sequence). The CDR3 length is 13 residues. In DNA form, the CDR3 reads TGTGCAGTTAGGACAGGGGAGGGCAATGAGCAGTTCTTC. Amino acid sequence: CAVRTGEGNEQFF.

The chain employs TRBV4-2 and TRBJ2-1; 11 positions agree with TRBD2. Germline CDR1 reads LGHNA; CDR2 reads YNFKEQ. The length of the CDR3 is 19 residues. After removal of 5 bases from V and 3 bases from J, the junction contained 15 bases not matched to a gene. The CDR3 region is CASSKAGYRLAGGYNEQFF. The CDR3 coding sequence is TGTGCCAGCAGCAAAGCGGGTTATAGGCTAGCGGGAGGCTACAATGAGCAGTTCTTC.

The V call is TRBV4-2, the J call TRBJ2-3; D unclear. The CDR3 covers 13 residues. Germline-derived CDR1 and CDR2 are LGHNA and YNFKEQ. Trimming left V 4 bases short and J 6 bases short, with 11 bases between. DNA of the CDR3: TGTGCCAGCAGCCCGAAGATCTGGGATACGCAGTATTTT. This translates into CASSPKIWDTQYF.

The CDR3 reads CASSPTPPGTARDEQFF. The CDR3 DNA is TGCGCCAGCAGCCCGACACCACCCGGGACAGCGCGGGATGAGCAGTTCTTC. The V gene is TRBV4-1, the J gene TRBJ2-1, with 7 bases fitting TRBD1. The CDR3 is 17 residues long. With 4 bases clipped from V and 8 bases from J, the junction kept 17 bases outside the gene matches. Germline CDR1 reads MGHRA; CDR2 reads YSYEKL.

The CDR3 bases are TGCGCCAGCAGCCAAGACGTCCGGGGACTAGCGGTAGATGAGCAGTTCTTC. Amino acid sequence: CASSQDVRGLAVDEQFF. The V and J genes are TRBV4-3 and TRBJ2-1; 11 positions agree with TRBD2. Germline V CDR1 and CDR2: LGHNA, YSLEER. Trimming cost V 0 bases and J 8 bases; bases outside gene matches: 9. The CDR3 has 17 residues.

This clone was seen just once. In DNA form, the CDR3 reads TGCGCCAGCAGCCAAGCCAGACTAGCGGGGTCTATCTACGAGCAGTACTTC. Amino acid sequence: CASSQARLAGSIYEQYF. This rearrangement joins TRBV4-3 to TRBJ2-7; 11 bases map to TRBD2. CDR1 and CDR2 (germline): LGHNA, YSLEER. The V gene end was trimmed by 1 base and the J gene end by 3 bases; junction bases not matched to a gene: 8. The CDR3 runs 17 residues.

The V call is TRBV5-1, the J call TRBJ1-6; no definite D call. Germline CDR1 SGHRS, CDR2 YFSETQ. V lost 4 bases to trimming and J lost 3 bases, with 11 bases between them. This CDR3 has 15 amino acids. CDR3 protein: CASSPGPNYNSPLHF. For the CDR3, the DNA is TGCGCCAGCAGCCCTGGACCGAACTATAATTCACCCCTCCACTTT.

The chain carries TRBV7-9 and TRBJ2-4; D call uncertain. The CDR3 runs 12 residues. Germline V gene data show CDR1 as SEHNR and CDR2 as FQNEAQ (reference sequence). V was shortened by 5 bases and J by 8 bases, with 10 bases between the two germline ends. The CDR3 protein is CASSLGLDIQYF. The CDR3 DNA follows: TGTGCCAGCAGCCTGGGGTTGGACATTCAGTACTTC. The complete variable domain, with remaining parts taken from reference TRBV7-9 and TRBJ2-4, reads DTGVSQNPRHKITKRGQNVTFRCDPISEHNRLYWYRQTLGQGPEFLTYFQNEAQLEKSRLLSDRFSAERPKGSFSTLEIQRTEQGDSAMYLCASSLGLDIQYFGAGTRLSVL.

The V and J genes are TRBV9 and TRBJ2-3; D unclear. V was trimmed by 3 bases and J by 0 bases, leaving 14 bases between them. Germline V gene lookup returns CDR1 SGDLS and CDR2 YYNGEE. This CDR3 has 16 residues. The CDR3 nucleotides read TGTGCCAGCAGCGAACGCCCTACCACTAGCACAGATACGCAGTATTTT. Its translation: CASSERPTTSTDTQYF.

This clone has more than one count but fewer than ten. The chain is built from TRBV27 and TRBJ2-3; either TRBD1 or TRBD2 may supply D (5 bases each). Trimming cost V 3 bases and J 2 bases, with 21 bases left between them. CDR3 size: 18 residues. Germline CDR1 MNHEY, CDR2 SMNVEV (reference sequence). The CDR3 nucleotides read TGTGCCAGCAGTTTCCTAAGGGACGTTATGCTTGCCACAGATACGCAGTATTTT. Amino acid sequence: CASSFLRDVMLATDTQYF.

The chain employs TRBV5-1 and TRBJ1-1, with 7 bases aligning to TRBD1. Germline V gene lookup returns CDR1 SGHRS and CDR2 YFSETQ. V lost 4 bases and J lost 2; bases outside the gene matches: 11. The CDR3 sequence is 16 residues long. CDR3 nucleotide sequence: TGCGCCAGCAGCGAGACCGGGACAGCAATAAACACTGAAGCTTTCTTT. Translation: CASSETGTAINTEAFF.

CDR3 sequence: CASSEGGGAEAFF. In DNA, the CDR3 is TGTGCCAGCAGTGAGGGAGGGGGCGCTGAAGCTTTCTTT. J is TRBJ1-1 and V is TRBV2, with TRBD1 matching 7 bases. After removal of 3 bases from V and 6 bases from J, the junction contained 4 bases not matched to a gene. The germline CDR1 and CDR2 sequences are SNHLY and FYNNEI. The CDR3 is made up of 13 amino acids. The whole variable domain, filled in from reference TRBV2 and TRBJ1-1, reads EPEVTQTPSHQVTQMGQEVILRCVPISNHLYFYWYRQILGQKVEFLVSFYNNEISEKSEIFDDQFSVERPDGSNFTLKIRSTKLEDSAMYFCASSEGGGAEAFFGQGTRLTVV.

The chain has TRBV11-3 and TRBJ2-7; D is unclear. This CDR3 spans 11 amino acids. The V end was cut by 0 bases, the J end by 3 bases, with 0 bases between. Germline CDR1 reads SGHNT; CDR2 reads YENEEA. The CDR3 sequence: CASSLDYEQYF. The CDR3 coding sequence is TGTGCCAGCAGCTTAGACTACGAGCAGTACTTC.

The rearrangement joins TRBV6-6 to TRBJ2-7; 8 bases are a match to TRBD1. This CDR3 is built from 15 residues. Germline trimming cut 0 bases from V and 1 base from J; bases unmatched to any gene: 2. Germline-derived CDR1 and CDR2 are MNHNY and SVGAGI (reference sequence). The chain's CDR3 is CASSYSGQASYEQYF. Here the CDR3 DNA reads TGTGCCAGCAGTTACTCGGGACAGGCTTCCTACGAGCAGTACTTC.

In this sample, this clone turned up once. This rearrangement joins TRBV4-3 to TRBJ2-2; 12 bases agree with TRBD2. Losses at the gene ends were 0 bases for V and 9 bases for J; bases not matched to a gene: 5. The germline V gene has CDR1 LGHNA and CDR2 YSLEER. CDR3 length: 16 residues. Here the CDR3 reads CASSQDASGRARELFF. The CDR3 DNA follows: TGCGCCAGCAGCCAAGACGCTAGCGGGAGGGCCCGGGAGCTGTTTTTT.

The chain employs TRBV7-9 and TRBJ2-1; 13 bases agree with TRBD2. CDR3 length equals 16 residues. CDR1 SEHNR and CDR2 FQNEAQ come from the germline V gene (reference sequence). V lost 5 bases to trimming and J lost 8 bases; unmatched junction nucleotides: 9. In DNA form, the CDR3 reads TGTGCCAGCAGCCGGACGACTAGCGGGAGGTACGATGAGCAGTTCTTC. It specifies CASSRTTSGRYDEQFF.

CDR3 nucleotide sequence: TGTGCCAGCAGCGTAGATAGCCGGGCCTCCTACAATGAGCAGTTCTTC. Translating it yields CASSVDSRASYNEQFF. The V call is TRBV9, the J call TRBJ2-1; D call uncertain. The CDR3 covers 16 residues. V was clipped by 0 bases and J by 0 bases, with 10 bases between them. Germline CDR1 SGDLS, CDR2 YYNGEE.

The chain recombines TRBV27 with TRBJ2-7, with a weak D call TRBD1 (6 bases). The CDR3 consists of 15 residues. Between the trimmed V and J ends, which lost 3 bases and 4 bases, there was a span of 16 bases. Germline V gene sequence: CDR1 MNHEY, CDR2 SMNVEV (reference sequence). The CDR3 bases are TGTGCCAGCAGTTTTGGGGGCGGACACCTGTACGAGCAGTACTTC. Translated, it gives CASSFGGGHLYEQYF.

The rearrangement joins TRBV4-1 to TRBJ1-6; perhaps TRBD1 as D (5 bases). Germline assignment: CDR1 MGHRA and CDR2 YSYEKL. This CDR3 has 15 amino acids. Trimming took 0 bases from V and 7 from J, leaving 10 bases between them. CDR3 residues: CASSQDSGFNSPLHF. The CDR3 DNA reads TGCGCCAGCAGCCAAGATTCAGGGTTCAATTCACCCCTCCACTTT.

The chain carries TRBV10-3 and TRBJ2-1; the D is unclear. CDR1 and CDR2 (germline): ENHRY, SYGVKD. This CDR3 comprises 15 residues. V was trimmed by 0 bases and J by 4 bases, leaving 10 bases between them. CDR3 amino acids: CAISESTTDYNEQFF. CDR3 nucleotides: TGTGCCATCAGTGAGTCTACGACTGATTACAATGAGCAGTTCTTC.

The DNA for the CDR3 is TGTGCCAGCAGTGATCTGGACGGTGAAGCTTTCTTT. Its protein product is CASSDLDGEAFF. This chain uses TRBV6-4 with TRBJ1-1; D gene ambiguous. This CDR3 region has 12 residues. CDR1 is MRHNA and CDR2 is SNTAGT in the germline V gene. V lost 3 bases to trimming and J lost 7 bases, with 9 bases between them.

The V gene is TRBV27, the J gene TRBJ2-5, with TRBD2 matching 16 bases. With the DNA end fitting TRBJ2-7 better, the J assignment may be wrong. The germline V gene has CDR1 MNHEY and CDR2 SMNVEV (reference sequence). The CDR3 runs to 22 residues. The CDR3 loop reads CASSLSIGDWEGLAGGYYEQYF. For the CDR3, the DNA is TGTGCCAGCAGTTTATCGATAGGGGATTGGGAGGGACTAGCGGGAGGGTACTACGAGCAGTACTTC.

J is TRBJ2-5 and V is TRBV6-5, with 11 bases aligning to TRBD1. Unmatched junction bases numbered 8, after V lost 6 bases and J lost 5 bases. The CDR3 is 15 residues long. Germline V CDR1 and CDR2: MNHEY, SVGAGI. The CDR3 bases are TGTGCCAGCAGGCCTCCGGGACAGGGGGAGGAGACCCAGTACTTC. Translating gives CASRPPGQGEETQYF.

The chain carries TRBV9 and TRBJ1-5; 8 bases are a match to TRBD1. J gave up 3 bases and V 4 bases, and 3 bases lay outside the gene matches. The CDR3 covers 14 residues. From germline, CDR1 is SGDLS and CDR2 YYNGEE. CDR3 residues: CASSLTGVNQPQHF. CDR3 coding DNA: TGTGCCAGCAGCTTGACAGGGGTCAATCAGCCCCAGCATTTT. Combining the CDR3 with reference TRBV9 and TRBJ1-5 gives the whole variable domain DSGVTQTPKHLITATGQRVTLRCSPRSGDLSVYWYQQSLDQGLQFLIQYYNGEERAKGNILERFSAQQFPDLHSELNLSSLELGDSALYFCASSLTGVNQPQHFGDGTRLSIL.

J is TRBJ2-7 and V is TRBV30; 7 bases match TRBD2. This CDR3 is 11 amino acids long. In germline, CDR1 is GTSNPN, CDR2 SVGIG (reference sequence). After removal of 5 bases from V and 5 bases from J, the junction contained 3 bases not matched to a gene. CDR3 DNA: TGTGCCTGGGGGAGGGCCCACGAGCAGTACTTC. It encodes CAWGRAHEQYF.

The chain couples TRBV6-5 to TRBJ1-2; tentatively, D is TRBD1 (5 bases). The germline V gene has CDR1 MNHEY and CDR2 SVGAGI. This CDR3 has 14 amino acids. V lost 6 bases, J lost 2 bases, and 13 bases lay in between. The chain's CDR3 is CASRLNTGNYGYTF. The CDR3 DNA is TGTGCCAGCAGATTAAACACAGGAAACTATGGCTACACCTTC.